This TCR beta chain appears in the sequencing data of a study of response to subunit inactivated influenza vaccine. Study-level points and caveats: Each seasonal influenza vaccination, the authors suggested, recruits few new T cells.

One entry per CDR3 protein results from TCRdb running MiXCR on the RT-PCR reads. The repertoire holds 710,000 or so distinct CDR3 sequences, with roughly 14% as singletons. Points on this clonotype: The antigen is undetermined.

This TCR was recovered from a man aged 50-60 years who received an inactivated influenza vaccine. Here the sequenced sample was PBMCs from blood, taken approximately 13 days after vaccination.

CDR3 in DNA: TGCAGCGTATTTCCGGGACTAGCGGGAGTCAGTGTTGAGCAGTTCTTC. Translated: CSVFPGLAGVSVEQFF. The chain uses TRBV29-1 and TRBJ2-1, with 14 nucleotides matching TRBD2. The germline CDR1 and CDR2 sequences are SQVTM and ANQGSEA. This CDR3 region has 16 residues. J gave up 9 bases and V 6 bases, and 13 bases lay outside the gene matches.